This TCR beta chain is drawn from a study of siplizumab effects on memory and regulatory T cells. The study, taken as a whole, reports: Unstimulated subsets were the mapping target of only a minor fraction of alloreactive clones. Alloreactive sequences tracing back to unstimulated CD4+ memory cells fell significantly with siplizumab. Memory T cells appeared less diverse than naive cells, which seemed to contribute substantially to alloresponse.

The assay looked at about 97,000 TCR templates in each sample. Only in-frame clones appear in the TCRdb table, and some are missing; sequencing was by immunoSEQ multiplex PCR. Among about 100,000 clones, 92% were seen once, and the ten largest hold approximately 0.71%. Turning to this clone: Its antigen remains unidentified.

The CDR3 sequence is 13 residues long. CDR1 and CDR2 from the germline V gene are WNHNN and SYGVQD (reference sequence). V was pared by 7 bases and J by 9 bases, with 15 bases between. This chain uses TRBV10-1 with TRBJ2-2; D unresolved. The receptor was derived from a human donor in good health. Sequencing was performed on Tregs sorted from blood. CDR3 in amino acids: CASKLLFRRELFF. CDR3 DNA: TGCGCCAGCAAGCTGCTGTTTCGAAGGGAGCTGTTTTTT.